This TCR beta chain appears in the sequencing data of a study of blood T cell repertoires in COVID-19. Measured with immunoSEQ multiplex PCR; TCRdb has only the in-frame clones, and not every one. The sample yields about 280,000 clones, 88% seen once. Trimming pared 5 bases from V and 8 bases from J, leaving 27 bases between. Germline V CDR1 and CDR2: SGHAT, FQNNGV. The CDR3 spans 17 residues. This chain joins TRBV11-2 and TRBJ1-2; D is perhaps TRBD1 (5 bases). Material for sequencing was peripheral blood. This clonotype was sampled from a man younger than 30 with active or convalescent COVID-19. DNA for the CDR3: TGTGCCAGCAGCCCGCGGGGAGGGGCAGCGGAGGTGGGAGGCTACACCTTC. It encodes CASSPRGGAAEVGGYTF.